These 30 T cell receptor beta chains share one sample of origin, sequenced in a study of early T cells in non-severe SARS-CoV-2 infection. MiXCR, run by TCRdb on the 5' RACE reads, gives a single entry per CDR3 protein. The sample yields roughly 35,000 distinct CDR3 sequences, over 3.5% seen once. The sample taken for sequencing was whole blood. All receptors come from an adult who was a healthcare worker with PCR-confirmed SARS-CoV-2 infection or an uninfected control (not recorded which).

This clonotype was detected many times. This chain uses TRBV7-2 with TRBJ2-2; D unclear. Between the trimmed V and J ends, which lost 1 base and 2 bases, there was a span of 5 bases. This CDR3 spans 14 amino acids. Germline V CDR1 and CDR2: SGHTA, FQGNSA. In nucleotides, the CDR3 is TGTGCCAGCAGCTTAGGGGGAAACACCGGGGAGCTGTTTTTT. It specifies CASSLGGNTGELFF.

This clonotype was observed at least ten times. V is TRBV10-3 and J is TRBJ1-3; D remains unclear. The CDR3 has 12 amino acids. Germline CDR1 is ENHRY and CDR2 is SYGVKD. V lost 4 bases to trimming and J lost 4 bases, with 5 bases between them. CDR3 coding DNA: TGTGCCATCAGTGCCGTCGGAAACACCATATATTTT. Its translation is CAISAVGNTIYF.

This clonotype was seen many times. This CDR3 is CASSLPPGQRYNEQFF. The CDR3 DNA follows: TGTGCCAGCAGTTTACCTCCGGGACAGCGGTACAATGAGCAGTTCTTC. V gene TRBV27 combines with J gene TRBJ2-1, with 7 bases identical to TRBD1. The CDR3 has 16 residues. Germline CDR1 reads MNHEY; CDR2 reads SMNVEV (reference sequence). Trimming removed 2 bases from V and 4 bases from J; junction bases left unmatched: 8.

The table lists this clonotype with many counts. This rearrangement joins TRBV11-2 to TRBJ1-2, with D maybe TRBD1 (5 bases). The CDR3 has 14 residues. Germline loops: CDR1 SGHAT, CDR2 FQNNGV. Trimming removed 0 bases from V and 4 bases from J, with 9 bases in between. The DNA of the CDR3 is TGTGCCAGCAGCTTAGAATCCGGGGCCTATGGCTACACCTTC. Translated, it gives CASSLESGAYGYTF.

This clonotype was seen a few times. The CDR3 DNA reads TGTGCCAGCAGCTTAGAGGCTTCCTACGAGCAGTACTTC. Its protein product is CASSLEASYEQYF. J is TRBJ2-7 and V is TRBV11-3; no clear D. The CDR3 loop spans 13 amino acids. Germline CDR1 is SGHNT and CDR2 is YENEEA. The V end lost 0 bases, the J end lost 1 base, and 4 bases lay between the germline ends. The full variable domain, with the rest looked up from reference TRBV11-3 and TRBJ2-7, is EAGVVQSPRYKIIEKKQPVAFWCNPISGHNTLYWYLQNLGQGPELLIRYENEEAVDDSQLPKDRFSAERLKGVDSTLKIQPAELGDSAVYLCASSLEASYEQYFGPGTRLTVT.

The table lists this clonotype with many counts. The rearrangement links TRBV7-9 to TRBJ1-2; D remains unclear. V lost 1 base, J lost 5 bases, and 11 bases lay in between. Germline V gene data show CDR1 as SEHNR and CDR2 as FQNEAQ (reference sequence). The CDR3 totals 14 residues. The CDR3 DNA sequence: TGTGCCAGCAGCTTAGGGGTGTTCGAATATGGCTACACCTTC. This gives the protein CASSLGVFEYGYTF.

The chain recombines TRBV25-1 with TRBJ2-3; D gene ambiguous. Germline V gene lookup returns CDR1 MGHDK and CDR2 SYGVNS. This CDR3 is built from 15 residues. V gave up 4 bases and J gave up 0 bases, with 11 bases separating them. CDR3 sequence (DNA): TGTGCCAGCAGTGTGGGGTGGGGTAGCACAGATACGCAGTATTTT. It is translated as CASSVGWGSTDTQYF.

This clonotype came up many times. V is TRBV7-2 and J is TRBJ2-1, with D hard to call. CDR1 is SGHTA and CDR2 is FQGNSA in the germline V gene. The CDR3 runs 16 residues. Trimming removed 5 bases at V and 8 bases at J, with 22 bases between. CDR3 nucleotides: TGTGCCAGCAGCCACGCTGCCCGGGTACGTGAGGATGAGCAGTTCTTC. Translated: CASSHAARVREDEQFF.

In its sample, this clonotype was seen a few times. V gene TRBV12-3 or TRBV12-4 combines with J gene TRBJ2-5; D gene uncertain. The CDR3 spans 15 residues. The V and J ends lost 3 bases and 5 bases respectively, with 16 bases between them. The chain's CDR3 is CASSFGSRPGETQYF. The CDR3 region has the DNA TGTGCCAGCAGTTTTGGGTCGAGGCCTGGTGAGACCCAGTACTTC.

The CDR3, as DNA: TGTGCCAGCTCCAGGAGGGAGGAGACCCAGTACTTC. Translation gives CASSRREETQYF. The rearrangement uses TRBV18 and TRBJ2-5; perhaps TRBD2 as D (6 bases). The CDR3 extends over 12 amino acids. Trimming took off 6 bases at V and 5 bases at J, with 10 bases between the two ends. Looked up from germline, CDR1 is KGHSH and CDR2 is LQKENI.

The genes are TRBV14 and TRBJ1-1, with no clear D. CDR1 and CDR2 (germline): SGHDN, FVKESK. The CDR3 sequence is 14 residues long. Trimming pared 0 bases from V and 3 bases from J, leaving 8 bases between. CDR3 sequence: CASSQDRTYTEAFF. The CDR3 DNA reads as TGTGCCAGCAGCCAAGACCGGACCTACACTGAAGCTTTCTTT.

This clonotype was observed a handful of times. This chain links TRBV5-1 with TRBJ1-2; TRBD1 might be the D (5 bases). Trimming stripped 0 bases from V and 2 bases from J, with 5 bases between. The germline V gene encodes CDR1 SGHRS and CDR2 YFSETQ. The CDR3 spans 13 residues. This chain's CDR3 is CASSLEGNYGYTF. Written as DNA, the CDR3 is TGCGCCAGCAGCTTGGAGGGGAACTATGGCTACACCTTC.

This clonotype has ten or more counts. V gene TRBV27 combines with J gene TRBJ1-2; D unclear. The germline CDR1 and CDR2 sequences are MNHEY and SMNVEV (reference sequence). This CDR3 spans 13 amino acids. Trimming removed 5 bases at V and 8 bases at J, with 15 bases between. The CDR3 DNA is TGTGCCAGCAGTCTGGAGGGTCGTTGGGGCTACACCTTC. Residues: CASSLEGRWGYTF.

This clonotype appeared many times. The V and J genes are TRBV7-2 and TRBJ1-5; D gene ambiguous. The V and J ends lost 1 base and 7 bases respectively, with 8 bases between them. The CDR3 extends over 13 amino acids. The germline V gene encodes CDR1 SGHTA and CDR2 FQGNSA. This CDR3 is CASSLEAGQPQHF. DNA of the CDR3: TGTGCCAGCAGCTTAGAGGCGGGGCAGCCCCAGCATTTT. The full variable domain, in which reference TRBV7-2 and TRBJ1-5 provide the parts outside the CDR3, is GAGVSQSPSNKVTEKGKDVELRCDPISGHTALYWYRQSLGQGLEFLIYFQGNSAPDKSGLPSDRFSAERTGGSVSTLTIQRTQQEDSAVYLCASSLEAGQPQHFGDGTRLSIL.

Ten or more counts support this clonotype. The chain links TRBV12-3 or TRBV12-4 to TRBJ1-5; the D gene is possibly TRBD1 (5 bases). The CDR3 contains 16 residues. The V gene lost 6 bases and the J gene lost 2 bases, with 17 bases spanning the gap. The CDR3 coding sequence is TGTGCCAGCAGCCCTCTGGGGGGTTCTGGCAATCAGCCCCAGCATTTT. Encoded protein: CASSPLGGSGNQPQHF.

The table lists this clonotype with many counts. V is TRBV6-4 and J is TRBJ2-6; possibly TRBD1 for D (6 bases). The CDR3 covers 15 residues. V lost 0 bases and J lost 3, with 6 bases in between. Germline assignment: CDR1 MRHNA and CDR2 SNTAGT. The CDR3 bases are TGTGCCAGCAGTGACTCGACAGGTGGGGCCAACGTCCTGACTTTC. It yields the protein CASSDSTGGANVLTF.

This clonotype occurred many times. The V gene is TRBV4-1, the J gene TRBJ2-6; D ambiguous. Germline V gene lookup returns CDR1 MGHRA and CDR2 YSYEKL. The CDR3 is 16 residues long. The V and J ends lost 1 base and 4 bases respectively, with 11 bases between them. The CDR3 spells CASSQGRSSGANVLTF. The CDR3 nucleotides are TGCGCCAGCAGCCAAGGCCGGAGCTCCGGGGCCAACGTCCTGACTTTC.

This clonotype appeared many times. This chain uses TRBV27 with TRBJ1-2, with 9 nucleotides matching TRBD1. The V and J ends lost 7 bases and 3 bases, in that order; junction bases with no gene match: 6. CDR1 and CDR2 from the germline V gene are MNHEY and SMNVEV (reference sequence). The CDR3 length is 14 residues. CDR3 in amino acids: CASTMTGGDYGYTF. The CDR3 DNA reads TGTGCCAGCACCATGACAGGGGGTGACTATGGCTACACCTTC.

This clonotype has a handful of counts. The genes are TRBV7-9 and TRBJ2-1, with TRBD2 matching over 11 bases. J lost 5 bases, V lost 5 bases, and 5 bases had no gene match. The CDR3 loop spans 15 amino acids. Germline loops: CDR1 SEHNR, CDR2 FQNEAQ (reference sequence). The CDR3 region has the DNA TGTGCCAGCAGCACCGGGACTAGCGGCAACAATGAGCAGTTCTTC. Encoded protein: CASSTGTSGNNEQFF.

This clonotype was seen repeatedly, ten times or more. The chain uses TRBV29-1 and TRBJ2-5; no clear D. The V gene lost 4 bases and the J gene lost 5 bases, with 5 bases spanning the gap. Germline V gene sequence: CDR1 SQVTM, CDR2 ANQGSEA. This CDR3 region has 10 residues. This chain's CDR3 is CSVAEETQYF. The CDR3 DNA sequence: TGCAGCGTTGCGGAGGAGACCCAGTACTTC.

This clonotype occurred a few times. V and J are TRBV6-6 and TRBJ2-1; weak D call: TRBD2 (5 bases). The CDR3 consists of 12 residues. V dropped 5 bases and J dropped 7 bases, with 9 bases sitting between them. Germline values: CDR1 MNHNY, CDR2 SVGAGI (reference sequence). The CDR3 reads CASSEDLNEQFF. For the CDR3, the DNA is TGTGCCAGCAGTGAGGACTTAAATGAGCAGTTCTTC.

This clonotype was observed many times. V usage is TRBV6-2 or TRBV6-3 and J usage is TRBJ2-3; D is unclear. Between the trimmed V and J ends, which lost 4 bases and 10 bases, there was a span of 9 bases. Germline V gene data show CDR1 as MNHEY and CDR2 as SVGEGT. The CDR3 contains 11 residues. CDR3 sequence (DNA): TGTGCCAGCAGTTTCGACTCGGCGCAGTATTTT. This encodes CASSFDSAQYF.

This clonotype was seen many times. The chain combines TRBV20-1 with TRBJ2-2; TRBD2 aligns across 8 bases. With 2 bases clipped from V and 7 bases from J, the junction kept 3 bases outside the gene matches. CDR1 is DFQATT and CDR2 is SNEGSKA in the germline V gene (reference sequence). CDR3 size: 13 residues. As DNA, the CDR3 is TGCAGTGCTAGACAGACTAGCGTCGGGGAGCTGTTTTTT. It is translated as CSARQTSVGELFF.

This clonotype was observed many times. This chain links TRBV28 with TRBJ1-1; D is ambiguous. The CDR3 runs 13 residues. Germline-derived CDR1 and CDR2 are MDHEN and SYDVKM. V was cut by 3 bases and J by 1 base, with 6 bases left in between. CDR3 coding DNA: TGTGCCAGCAGTTTCGAGGGGAACACTGAAGCTTTCTTT. Translation: CASSFEGNTEAFF.

This clonotype was counted at least ten times. This chain links TRBV20-1 with TRBJ2-3, with 10 bases fitting TRBD2. The CDR3 is 15 amino acids. CDR1 and CDR2 (germline): DFQATT, SNEGSKA (reference sequence). The trim removed 3 bases at V and 2 bases at J, leaving 5 bases unmatched. CDR3 protein: CSARRLAGDTDTQYF. The CDR3 nucleotides are TGCAGTGCTAGGCGTCTAGCGGGAGACACAGATACGCAGTATTTT.

This clonotype was counted ten times or more. V usage is TRBV7-9 and J usage is TRBJ2-2, with TRBD1 matching 8 bases. V trimming: 2 bases; J trimming: 6 bases; junction bases outside the gene matches: 5. Germline values: CDR1 SEHNR, CDR2 FQNEAQ (reference sequence). The CDR3 contains 15 residues. The CDR3 DNA sequence: TGTGCCAGCAGCTTATCCAGGGGGCTGGCCGGGGAGCTGTTTTTT. It specifies CASSLSRGLAGELFF.

The chain employs TRBV19 and TRBJ1-2; D is perhaps TRBD1 (5 bases). This CDR3 is 15 amino acids long. The V end was cut by 10 bases, the J end by 2 bases, with 20 bases between. Looked up from germline, CDR1 is LNHDA and CDR2 is SQIVND (reference sequence). The CDR3 DNA follows: TGTGCCACCCTACCCCCCGGGGGTCCGAACTATGGCTACACCTTC. It yields the protein CATLPPGGPNYGYTF.

At least ten counts were recorded for this clonotype. V gene TRBV29-1 combines with J gene TRBJ2-1; 10 nucleotides align to TRBD1. After removal of 5 bases from V and 2 bases from J, the junction contained 3 bases not matched to a gene. Per the germline V gene, CDR1 is SQVTM and CDR2 is ANQGSEA. This CDR3 contains 14 residues. The CDR3 nucleotides are TGCAGCGTTAGAGGGACAGGGGCCTACAATGAGCAGTTCTTC. Amino acids: CSVRGTGAYNEQFF.

This clonotype was observed at least ten times. The gene calls are TRBV24-1 and TRBJ2-1, with TRBD2 identical over 13 bases. This CDR3 has 18 residues. V lost 6 bases, J lost 8 bases, and 15 bases stayed unmatched. CDR1 and CDR2 (germline): KGHDR, SFDVKD. The CDR3 bases are TGTGCCACCAGTCCGGGACTAGCGGGATGGAGGGGGAGGGATGAGCAGTTCTTC. This codes for CATSPGLAGWRGRDEQFF.

This chain connects TRBV7-2 to TRBJ2-7; D is unresolved. Trimming shortened V by 5 bases and J by 3 bases, and 20 bases separated the two germline ends. The CDR3 extends over 16 amino acids. The germline gives CDR1 SGHTA, CDR2 FQGNSA. The CDR3 nucleotides read TGTGCCAGCAGCCAACCAACAGAGAAATTCCGCTACGAGCAGTACTTC. Encoded protein: CASSQPTEKFRYEQYF.